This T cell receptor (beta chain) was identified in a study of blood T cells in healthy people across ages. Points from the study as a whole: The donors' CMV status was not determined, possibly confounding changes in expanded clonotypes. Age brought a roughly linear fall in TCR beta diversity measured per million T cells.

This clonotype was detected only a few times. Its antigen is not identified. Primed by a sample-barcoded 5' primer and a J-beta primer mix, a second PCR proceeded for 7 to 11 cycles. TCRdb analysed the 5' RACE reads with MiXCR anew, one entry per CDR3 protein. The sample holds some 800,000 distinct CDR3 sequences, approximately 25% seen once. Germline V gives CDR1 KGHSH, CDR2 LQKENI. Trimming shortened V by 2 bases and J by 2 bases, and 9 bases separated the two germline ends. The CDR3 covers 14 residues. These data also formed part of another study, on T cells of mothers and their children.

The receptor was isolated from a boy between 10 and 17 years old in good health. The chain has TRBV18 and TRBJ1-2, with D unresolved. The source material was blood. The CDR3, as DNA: TGTGCCAGCTCACCATCTACGCGGAACTATGGCTACACCTTC. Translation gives CASSPSTRNYGYTF.